The source of this T cell receptor beta chain is a study of vaccination and CD4 T cells after COVID-19. The treatment: roughly nine-day PBMC culture with coronavirus spike peptide pools or control peptides (ViraFEST assay). V was trimmed by 0 bases and J by 5 bases, leaving 22 bases between them. The CDR3 sequence is 17 residues long. The germline CDR1 and CDR2 sequences are DFQATT and SNEGSKA (reference sequence). This clonotype was counted between two and nine times. Its specificity is not known. Oncomine TCR Beta short-read sequencing was applied to DNA from cultured CD4+ T cells. One entry per CDR3 protein, called by TCRdb with MiXCR from the PCR reads. Found here are more than 10,000 distinct CDR3 sequences, around a third of them singletons; the top ten hold about 18%.

V gene TRBV20-1 combines with J gene TRBJ2-5, with a possible D match to TRBD2 (5 bases). The TCR sequence derives from a human donor with COVID-19. Sequencing used cultured CD4+ T cells from blood. CDR3 DNA sequence: TGCAGTGCTAGAGATCCGCCCTCTTCCGGGGTTCGGGAGACCCAGTACTTC. This encodes CSARDPPSSGVRETQYF.